Below are 12 T cell receptor beta chains sequenced from a single sample in a study of cytomegalovirus exposure and HLA in healthy donors. The PCR used 60 Vbeta and 13 Jbeta primers. Measured with immunoSEQ multiplex PCR; TCRdb has only the in-frame clones, and not every one. This sample has 130,000 to 150,000 clones, with 80% found just once. The sample comprised PBMCs. The receptors here all came from a male donor in good health and CMV-seronegative.

This chain uses TRBV28 with TRBJ2-3; maybe TRBD2 (5 bases). Trimming cost V 6 bases and J 6 bases, with 10 bases left between them. Germline loops: CDR1 MDHEN, CDR2 SYDVKM. This CDR3 contains 12 residues. Written as DNA, the CDR3 is TGTGCCAGCAGGACCATAGCGGATACGCAGTATTTT. Translation: CASRTIADTQYF. The full variable domain, its missing parts supplied by reference TRBV28 and TRBJ2-3, is DVKVTQSSRYLVKRTGEKVFLECVQDMDHENMFWYRQDPGLGLRLIYFSYDVKMKEKGDIPEGYSVSREKKERFSLILESASTNQTSMYLCASRTIADTQYFGPGTRLTVL.

This clone has only a few counts. The chain recombines TRBV7-2 with TRBJ1-5; 9 positions match TRBD1. The CDR3 is 14 residues long. Per the germline V gene, CDR1 is SGHTA and CDR2 is FQGNSA. The trim removed 5 bases at V and 6 bases at J, leaving 5 bases unmatched. The CDR3 loop reads CASSGTGYFQPQHF. The DNA for the CDR3 is TGTGCCAGCAGCGGGACAGGGTATTTTCAGCCCCAGCATTTT.

The genes are TRBV4-1 and TRBJ1-2, with 7 bases identical to TRBD1. The CDR3 runs to 15 residues. Germline V CDR1 and CDR2: MGHRA, YSYEKL. The J segment lost 4 bases and the V segment lost 2 bases, leaving 7 bases of the junction unmatched. The CDR3 nucleotides are TGCGCCAGCAGCCAAATTGGGACAGAAGGCTATGGCTACACCTTC. The encoded protein is CASSQIGTEGYGYTF.

This clone was counted between two and nine times. The chain is built from TRBV7-2 and TRBJ1-3; D call uncertain. The CDR3 consists of 15 residues. The germline V and J ends were trimmed by 3 bases and 4 bases, with 13 bases remaining between them. Looked up from germline, CDR1 is SGHTA and CDR2 is FQGNSA. CDR3 in amino acids: CASSFEKLAGNTIYF. As DNA, the CDR3 is TGTGCCAGCAGCTTTGAGAAATTAGCAGGAAACACCATATATTTT.

This clone appeared a few times. J is TRBJ1-1 and V is TRBV18; no clear D. Germline loops: CDR1 KGHSH, CDR2 LQKENI. The CDR3 has 12 amino acids. V was shortened by 2 bases and J by 6 bases, with 7 bases between the two germline ends. The CDR3 coding sequence is TGTGCCAGCTCACCAAGAGACTCTGAAGCTTTCTTT. Translated: CASSPRDSEAFF.

The rearrangement joins TRBV12-2 to TRBJ2-1; the table's D gene call, TRBD1, was not cross checked with the DNA. TRBV12-2 is listed as a pseudogene. The length of the CDR3 is 15 residues. The CDR3 sequence is CASRSRTGGRNEQFF. DNA for the CDR3: TGTGCAAGTCGCTCACGTACAGGGGGCAGGAATGAGCAGTTCTTC.

The chain joins TRBV29-1 to TRBJ2-5; perhaps TRBD1 as D (6 bases). There are 14 residues in the CDR3. From germline, CDR1 is SQVTM and CDR2 ANQGSEA. Trimming took 7 bases from V and 4 from J, leaving 19 bases between them. CDR3 in DNA: TGCAGCGGAAAGACAGGCCTCTCTCCAGAGACCCAGTACTTC. Translated, it gives CSGKTGLSPETQYF.

The chain recombines TRBV6-5 with TRBJ2-7, with D hard to call. The CDR3 totals 14 residues. Germline assignment: CDR1 MNHEY and CDR2 SVGAGI. V lost 0 bases to trimming and J lost 0 bases, with 6 bases between them. The CDR3, as DNA: TGTGCCAGCAGTTACTCGTCCCTCTCCTACGAGCAGTACTTC. It is translated as CASSYSSLSYEQYF.

This chain links TRBV2 with TRBJ2-3; TRBD1 matches 7 bases. J lost 5 bases, V lost 3 bases, and 11 bases had no gene match. The CDR3 sequence is 16 residues long. From germline, CDR1 is SNHLY and CDR2 FYNNEI. The CDR3: CASSDRGLLTEDTQYF. The CDR3 nucleotides are TGTGCCAGCAGTGATAGGGGGCTCTTGACTGAAGATACGCAGTATTTT.

The V gene is TRBV29-1, the J gene TRBJ1-2; TRBD1 aligns across 8 bases. With V trimmed by 7 bases and J by 4 bases, 8 bases remained unmatched. The length of the CDR3 is 13 residues. CDR1 is SQVTM and CDR2 is ANQGSEA in the germline V gene. The CDR3 sequence is CSARQGMGYGYTF. In DNA, the CDR3 is TGCAGCGCCAGACAGGGGATGGGCTATGGCTACACCTTC.

The chain has TRBV6-1 and TRBJ1-6; D ambiguous. This CDR3 contains 14 residues. Per the germline V gene, CDR1 is MNHNS and CDR2 is SASEGT. Trimming removed 5 bases from V and 9 bases from J, with 14 bases in between. CDR3 sequence reads: CASSHNGESSPLHF. CDR3 coding DNA: TGTGCCAGCAGTCATAACGGGGAGAGTTCACCCCTCCACTTT.

This chain links TRBV30 with TRBJ1-6; perhaps TRBD1 as D (5 bases). This CDR3 is 15 amino acids long. CDR1 is GTSNPN and CDR2 is SVGIG in the germline V gene (reference sequence). V lost 0 bases and J lost 9, with 15 bases in between. The CDR3 nucleotides read TGTGCCTGGAGTGTACGGGGGTCCGCGGGTTCACCCCTCCACTTT. Amino acid sequence: CAWSVRGSAGSPLHF. Full variable domain (rest looked up from reference TRBV30 and TRBJ1-6): SQTIHQWPATLVQPVGSPLSLECTVEGTSNPNLYWYRQAAGRGLQLLFYSVGIGQISSEVPQNLSASRPQDRQFILSSKKLLLSDSGFYLCAWSVRGSAGSPLHFGNGTRLTVT.